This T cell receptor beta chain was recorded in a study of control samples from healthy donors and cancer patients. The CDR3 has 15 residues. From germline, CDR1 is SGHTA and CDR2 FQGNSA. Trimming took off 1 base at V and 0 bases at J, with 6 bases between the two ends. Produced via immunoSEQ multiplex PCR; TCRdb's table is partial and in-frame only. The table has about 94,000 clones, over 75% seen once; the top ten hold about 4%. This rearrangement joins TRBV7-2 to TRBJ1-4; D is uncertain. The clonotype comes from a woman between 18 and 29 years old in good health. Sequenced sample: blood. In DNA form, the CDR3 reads TGTGCCAGCAGCTTAGTGGCAGCAACTAATGAAAAACTGTTTTTT. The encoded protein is CASSLVAATNEKLFF.